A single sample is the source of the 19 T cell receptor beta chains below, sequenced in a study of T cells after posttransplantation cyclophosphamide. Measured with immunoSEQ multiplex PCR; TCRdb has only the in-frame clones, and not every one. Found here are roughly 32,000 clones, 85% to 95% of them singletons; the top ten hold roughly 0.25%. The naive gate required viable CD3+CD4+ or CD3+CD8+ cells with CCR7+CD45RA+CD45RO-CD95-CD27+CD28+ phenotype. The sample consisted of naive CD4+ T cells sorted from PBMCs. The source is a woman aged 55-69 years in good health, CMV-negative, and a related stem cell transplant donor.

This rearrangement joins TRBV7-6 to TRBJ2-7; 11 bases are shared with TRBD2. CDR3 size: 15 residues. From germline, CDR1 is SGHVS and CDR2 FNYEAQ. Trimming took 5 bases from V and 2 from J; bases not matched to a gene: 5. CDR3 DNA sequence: TGTGCCAGCAGCATACTAGCGGGGGAACCCTACGAGCAGTACTTC. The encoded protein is CASSILAGEPYEQYF.

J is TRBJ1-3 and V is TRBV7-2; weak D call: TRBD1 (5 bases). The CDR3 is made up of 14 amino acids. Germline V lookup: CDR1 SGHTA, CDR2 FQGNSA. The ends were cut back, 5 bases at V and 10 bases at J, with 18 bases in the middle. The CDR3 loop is CASSPSQGGPTIYF. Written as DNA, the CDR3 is TGTGCCAGCAGCCCCAGTCAGGGAGGACCAACCATATATTTT.

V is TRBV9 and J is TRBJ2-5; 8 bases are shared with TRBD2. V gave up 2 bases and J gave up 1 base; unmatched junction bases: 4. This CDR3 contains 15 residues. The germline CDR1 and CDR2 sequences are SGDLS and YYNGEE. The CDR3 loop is CASSVGGRPQETQYF. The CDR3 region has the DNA TGTGCCAGCAGCGTCGGCGGGAGGCCCCAAGAGACCCAGTACTTC.

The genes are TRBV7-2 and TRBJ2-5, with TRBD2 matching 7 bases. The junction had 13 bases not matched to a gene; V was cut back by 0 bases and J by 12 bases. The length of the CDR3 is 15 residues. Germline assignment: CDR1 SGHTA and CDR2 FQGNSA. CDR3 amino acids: CASSLALSGARPKYF. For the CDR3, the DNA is TGTGCCAGCAGCTTAGCGCTGAGCGGGGCCCGTCCCAAGTACTTC.

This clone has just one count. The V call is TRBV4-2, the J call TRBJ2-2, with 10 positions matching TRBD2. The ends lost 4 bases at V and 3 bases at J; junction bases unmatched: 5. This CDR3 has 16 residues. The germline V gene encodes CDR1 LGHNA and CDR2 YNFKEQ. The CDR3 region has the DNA TGTGCCAGCAGCCTTAGCGGGGGGCTGGACACCGGGGAGCTGTTTTTT. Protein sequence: CASSLSGGLDTGELFF.

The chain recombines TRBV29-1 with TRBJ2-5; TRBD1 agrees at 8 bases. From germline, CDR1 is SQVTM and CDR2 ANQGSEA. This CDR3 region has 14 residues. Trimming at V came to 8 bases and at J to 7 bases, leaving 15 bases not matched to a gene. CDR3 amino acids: CSSGAGQGGRTQYF. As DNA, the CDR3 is TGCAGCAGTGGGGCCGGACAGGGTGGGAGGACCCAGTACTTC.

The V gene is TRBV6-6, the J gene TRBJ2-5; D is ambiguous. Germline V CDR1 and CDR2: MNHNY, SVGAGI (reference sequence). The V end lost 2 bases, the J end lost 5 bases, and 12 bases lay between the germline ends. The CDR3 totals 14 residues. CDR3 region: CASSYGRSRETQYF. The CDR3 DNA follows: TGTGCCAGCAGTTACGGAAGGTCCAGGGAGACCCAGTACTTC.

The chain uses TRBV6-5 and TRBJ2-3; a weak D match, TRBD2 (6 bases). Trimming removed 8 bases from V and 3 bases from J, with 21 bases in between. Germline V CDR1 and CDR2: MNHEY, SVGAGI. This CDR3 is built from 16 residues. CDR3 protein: CASGLRDRWATDTQYF. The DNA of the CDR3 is TGTGCCAGCGGTTTGCGGGACCGATGGGCAACAGATACGCAGTATTTT.

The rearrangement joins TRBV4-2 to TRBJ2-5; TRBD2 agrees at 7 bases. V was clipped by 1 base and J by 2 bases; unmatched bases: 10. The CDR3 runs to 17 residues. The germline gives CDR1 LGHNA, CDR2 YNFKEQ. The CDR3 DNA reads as TGTGCCAGCAGCCAAGGACCGGGCCCGGGAGGACAAGAGACCCAGTACTTC. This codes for CASSQGPGPGGQETQYF.

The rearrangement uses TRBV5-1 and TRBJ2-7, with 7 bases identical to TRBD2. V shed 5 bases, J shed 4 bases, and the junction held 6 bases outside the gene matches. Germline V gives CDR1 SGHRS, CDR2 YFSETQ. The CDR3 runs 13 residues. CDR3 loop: CASRVGGSYEQYF. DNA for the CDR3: TGCGCCAGCAGGGTGGGCGGGAGTTACGAGCAGTACTTC.

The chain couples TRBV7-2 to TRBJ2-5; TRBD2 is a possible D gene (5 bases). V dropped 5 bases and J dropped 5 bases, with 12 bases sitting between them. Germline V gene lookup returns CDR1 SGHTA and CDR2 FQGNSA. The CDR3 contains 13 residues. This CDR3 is CASSQLERETQYF. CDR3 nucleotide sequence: TGTGCCAGCAGCCAACTAGAGCGGGAGACCCAGTACTTC.

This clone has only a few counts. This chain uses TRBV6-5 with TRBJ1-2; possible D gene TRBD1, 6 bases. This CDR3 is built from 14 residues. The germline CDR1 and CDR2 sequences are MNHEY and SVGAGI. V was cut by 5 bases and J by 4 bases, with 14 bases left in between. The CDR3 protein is CASSVQGRGYGYTF. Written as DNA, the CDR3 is TGTGCCAGCAGTGTCCAGGGCAGGGGCTATGGCTACACCTTC.

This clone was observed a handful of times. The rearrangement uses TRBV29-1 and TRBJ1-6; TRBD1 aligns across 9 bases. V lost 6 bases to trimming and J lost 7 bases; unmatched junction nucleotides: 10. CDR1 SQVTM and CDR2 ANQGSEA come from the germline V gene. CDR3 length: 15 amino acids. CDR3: CSVRTGGAGNSPLHF. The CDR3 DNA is TGCAGCGTGCGTACAGGGGGCGCGGGGAATTCACCCCTCCACTTT.

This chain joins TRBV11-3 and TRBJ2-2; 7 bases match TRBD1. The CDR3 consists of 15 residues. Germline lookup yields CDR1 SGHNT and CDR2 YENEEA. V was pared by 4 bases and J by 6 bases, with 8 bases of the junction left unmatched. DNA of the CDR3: TGTGCCAGCAGCTCCCGTTCTACAGGGGCCGGGGAGCTGTTTTTT. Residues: CASSSRSTGAGELFF.

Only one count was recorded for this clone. CDR3 sequence: CASREGNTGELFF. CDR3 DNA: TGTGCCAGTCGCGAGGGGAACACCGGGGAGCTGTTTTTT. J is TRBJ2-2 and V is TRBV19; D is possibly TRBD2 (5 bases). Germline lookup yields CDR1 LNHDA and CDR2 SQIVND (reference sequence). The CDR3 covers 13 residues. Trimming removed 8 bases at V and 1 base at J, with 8 bases between.

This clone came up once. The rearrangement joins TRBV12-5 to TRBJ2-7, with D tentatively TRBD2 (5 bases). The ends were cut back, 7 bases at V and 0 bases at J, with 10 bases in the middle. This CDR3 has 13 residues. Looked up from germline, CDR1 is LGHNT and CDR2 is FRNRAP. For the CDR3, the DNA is TGTGCTAGTGCAAGGGAGCGCTCCTACGAGCAGTACTTC. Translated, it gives CASARERSYEQYF.

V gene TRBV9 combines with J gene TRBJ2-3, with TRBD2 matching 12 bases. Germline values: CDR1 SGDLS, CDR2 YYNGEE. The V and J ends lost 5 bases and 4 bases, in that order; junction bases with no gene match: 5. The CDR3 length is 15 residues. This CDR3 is CASRPGLAGPDTQYF. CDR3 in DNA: TGTGCCAGCAGACCCGGACTAGCGGGACCAGATACGCAGTATTTT.

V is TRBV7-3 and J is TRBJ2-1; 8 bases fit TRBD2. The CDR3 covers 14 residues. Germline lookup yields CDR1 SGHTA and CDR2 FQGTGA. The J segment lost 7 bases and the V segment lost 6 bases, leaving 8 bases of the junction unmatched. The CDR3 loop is CASSPSLAANEQFF. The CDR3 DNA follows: TGTGCCAGCAGTCCCTCACTAGCGGCTAATGAGCAGTTCTTC. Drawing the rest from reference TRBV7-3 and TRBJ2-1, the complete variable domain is GAGVSQTPSNKVTEKGKYVELRCDPISGHTALYWYRQSLGQGPEFLIYFQGTGAADDSGLPNDRFFAVRPEGSVSTLKIQRTERGDSAVYLCASSPSLAANEQFFGPGTRLTVL.

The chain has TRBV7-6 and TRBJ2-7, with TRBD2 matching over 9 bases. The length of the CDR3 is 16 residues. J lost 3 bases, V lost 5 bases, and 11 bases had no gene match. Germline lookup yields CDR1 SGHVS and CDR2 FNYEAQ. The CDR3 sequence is CASSKSTSSGIYEQYF. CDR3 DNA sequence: TGTGCCAGCAGCAAATCAACCTCTAGCGGGATCTACGAGCAGTACTTC.